This T cell receptor (beta chain) came from a study of blood T cells in healthy people across ages. Broader study findings: Per million T cells, TCR beta diversity dropped about linearly as age rose. Because donor CMV status was unknown, expanded clonotype changes were possibly confounded.

Deletions cut 6 bases from V and 0 bases from J, with 12 bases between. The CDR3 loop spans 16 amino acids. Germline V gene data show CDR1 as MDHEN and CDR2 as SYDVKM. The authors drew 8 to 10 milliliters of peripheral blood from each donor. PCR was performed a second time for about 7 to 11 cycles using a sample-barcoded 5' primer and a J-beta primer mix. TCRdb re-derived calls from the 5' RACE reads in MiXCR, one entry per CDR3 protein. The sample consists of approximately 2,000,000 distinct CDR3 sequences, approximately 39% of them appearing once. This clonotype showed up many times. Its antigen is unidentified.

Sequenced: blood. The TCR originated in a human donor in good health. The chain employs TRBV28 and TRBJ2-6; the D gene could be TRBD1 or TRBD2 (6 bases each). CDR3 bases: TGTGCCAGCAGCCTCCGGGGGCTCTCTGGGGCCAACGTCCTGACTTTC. Translating it yields CASSLRGLSGANVLTF.